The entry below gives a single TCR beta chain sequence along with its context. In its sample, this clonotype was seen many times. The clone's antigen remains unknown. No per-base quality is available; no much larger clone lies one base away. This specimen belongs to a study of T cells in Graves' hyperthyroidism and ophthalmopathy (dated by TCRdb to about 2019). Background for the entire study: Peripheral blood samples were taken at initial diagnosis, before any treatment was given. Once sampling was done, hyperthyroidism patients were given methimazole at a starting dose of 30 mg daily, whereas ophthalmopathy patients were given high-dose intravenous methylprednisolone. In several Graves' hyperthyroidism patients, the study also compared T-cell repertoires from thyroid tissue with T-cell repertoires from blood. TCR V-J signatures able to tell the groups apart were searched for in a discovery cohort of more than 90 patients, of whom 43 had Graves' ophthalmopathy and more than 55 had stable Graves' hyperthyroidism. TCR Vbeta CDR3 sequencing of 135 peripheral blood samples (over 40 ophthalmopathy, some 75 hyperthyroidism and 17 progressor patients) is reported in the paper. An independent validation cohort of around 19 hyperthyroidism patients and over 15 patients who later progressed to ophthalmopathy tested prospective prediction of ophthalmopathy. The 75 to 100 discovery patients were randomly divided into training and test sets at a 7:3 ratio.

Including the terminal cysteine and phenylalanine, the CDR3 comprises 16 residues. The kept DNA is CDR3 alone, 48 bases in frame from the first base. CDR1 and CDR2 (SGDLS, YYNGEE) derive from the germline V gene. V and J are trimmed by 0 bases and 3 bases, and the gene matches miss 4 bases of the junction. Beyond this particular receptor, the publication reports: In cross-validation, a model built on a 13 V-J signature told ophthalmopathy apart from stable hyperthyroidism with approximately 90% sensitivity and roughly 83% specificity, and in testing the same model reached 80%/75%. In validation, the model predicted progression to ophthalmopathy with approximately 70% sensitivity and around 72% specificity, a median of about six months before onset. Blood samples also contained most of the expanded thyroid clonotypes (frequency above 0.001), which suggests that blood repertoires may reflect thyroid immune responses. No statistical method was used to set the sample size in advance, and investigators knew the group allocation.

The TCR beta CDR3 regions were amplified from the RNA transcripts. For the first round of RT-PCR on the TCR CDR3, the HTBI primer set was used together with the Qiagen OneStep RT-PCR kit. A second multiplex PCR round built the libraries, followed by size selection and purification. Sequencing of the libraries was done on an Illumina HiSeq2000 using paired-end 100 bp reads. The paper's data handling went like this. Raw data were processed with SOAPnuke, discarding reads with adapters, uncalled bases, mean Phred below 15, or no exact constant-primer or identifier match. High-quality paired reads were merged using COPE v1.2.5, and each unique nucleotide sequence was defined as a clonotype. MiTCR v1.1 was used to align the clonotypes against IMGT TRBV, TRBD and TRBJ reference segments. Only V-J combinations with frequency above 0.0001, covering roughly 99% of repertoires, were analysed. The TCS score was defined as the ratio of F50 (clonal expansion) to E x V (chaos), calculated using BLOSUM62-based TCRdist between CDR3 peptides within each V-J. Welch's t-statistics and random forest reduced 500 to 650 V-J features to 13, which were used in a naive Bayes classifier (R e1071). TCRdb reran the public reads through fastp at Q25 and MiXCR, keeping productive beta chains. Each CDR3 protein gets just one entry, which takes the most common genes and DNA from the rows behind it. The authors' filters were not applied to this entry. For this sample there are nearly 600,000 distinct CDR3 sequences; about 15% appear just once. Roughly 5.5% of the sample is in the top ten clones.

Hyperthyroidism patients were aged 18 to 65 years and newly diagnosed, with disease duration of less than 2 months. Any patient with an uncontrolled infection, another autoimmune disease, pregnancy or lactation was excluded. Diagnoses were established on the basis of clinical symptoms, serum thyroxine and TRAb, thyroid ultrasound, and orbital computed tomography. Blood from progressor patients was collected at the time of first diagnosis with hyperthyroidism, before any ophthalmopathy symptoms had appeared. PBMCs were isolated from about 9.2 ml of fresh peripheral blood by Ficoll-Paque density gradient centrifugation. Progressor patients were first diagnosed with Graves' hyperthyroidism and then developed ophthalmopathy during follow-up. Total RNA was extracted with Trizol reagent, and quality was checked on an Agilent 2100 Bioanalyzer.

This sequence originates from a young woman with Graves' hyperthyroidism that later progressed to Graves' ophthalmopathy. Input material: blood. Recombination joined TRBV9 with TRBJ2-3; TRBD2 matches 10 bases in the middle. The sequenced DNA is TGTGCCAGCAGCGTAGCCCTAGCGGGAGCAACAGATACGCAGTATTTT. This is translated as CASSVALAGATDTQYF.